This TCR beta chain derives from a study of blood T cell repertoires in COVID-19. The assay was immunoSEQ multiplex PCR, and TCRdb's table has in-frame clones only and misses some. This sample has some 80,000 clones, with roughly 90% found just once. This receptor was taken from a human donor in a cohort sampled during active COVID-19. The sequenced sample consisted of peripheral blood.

In DNA form, the CDR3 reads TGTGCCTGGAGTGTCTCGACCAGGTTTGGCTACACCTTC. This translates into CAWSVSTRFGYTF. The chain employs TRBV30 and TRBJ1-2; no reliable D call. This CDR3 contains 13 residues. V was trimmed by 0 bases and J by 7 bases, leaving 12 bases between them. Germline V lookup: CDR1 GTSNPN, CDR2 SVGIG (reference sequence). Complete variable domain (other parts from reference TRBV30 and TRBJ1-2): SQTIHQWPATLVQPVGSPLSLECTVEGTSNPNLYWYRQAAGRGLQLLFYSVGIGQISSEVPQNLSASRPQDRQFILSSKKLLLSDSGFYLCAWSVSTRFGYTFGSGTRLTVV.